One T cell receptor beta chain is described in this entry. The antigen is not known. This sample was included in a study of cytomegalovirus exposure and HLA in healthy donors. Findings and caveats of the study: In a later analysis, most CMV-associated TCR beta chains appeared HLA-restricted. Further analysis was carried out later, and it showed several of the most significant clusters appearing linked to common viral pathogens. Excluded: some indistinguishable V segments such as TRBV6-2 and TRBV6-3.

Healthy bone marrow donors made up the donors. The study ran its PCR with 60 Vbeta and 13 Jbeta primers. Measured with immunoSEQ multiplex PCR; TCRdb has only the in-frame clones, and not every one. Among roughly 190,000 clones listed, about four fifths were seen once. The CDR3 is 16 residues long. The chain has TRBV12-2 and TRBJ2-1; the DNA was not compared with TRBD2, the D call given in the table. TRBV12-2 is annotated as a pseudogene. The clonotype was recovered from a female donor in good health and CMV-seronegative. Sequenced: PBMCs. The CDR3 loop reads CASRLGGLAGRGEQFF. CDR3 nucleotide sequence: TGTGCAAGTCGCTTAGGGGGACTAGCGGGGCGCGGTGAGCAGTTCTTC.